This record covers a single T cell receptor beta chain. Its specificity is unknown. The conserved phenylalanine or tryptophan normally closing the CDR3 is absent here, so this likely arose from a read error. This record belongs to a study of OX40 agonist ivuxolimab in advanced cancers. Study-wide results and caveats: The authors also found low normalized T-cell clonal expansion in some nonresponders.

V was cut by 0 bases and J by 5 bases, with 13 bases left in between. In germline, CDR1 is LNHNV, CDR2 YYDKDF (reference sequence). This CDR3 has 15 residues. The data were produced by immunoSEQ multiplex PCR, yet TCRdb's version contains in-frame clones alone and is incomplete. The table records fewer than 80,000 clones, over 75% of them present only once. Patients with autoimmune history or systemic immunosuppression were excluded. The TCR was taken from an adult with an advanced solid tumor such as melanoma, head and neck, liver or kidney cancer. Sample: CD4+ or CD8+ T cells sorted from blood, taken in a trial of the OX40 agonist ivuxolimab. The chain has TRBV15 and TRBJ1-2, with D possibly matching TRBD1 (6 bases). The CDR3 loop is CATSREGQSTYGYTL. CDR3 bases: TGTGCCACCAGCAGAGAAGGACAGAGCACATATGGCTACACCCTC.